This T cell receptor (beta chain) was profiled in a study of yellow fever vaccine responses in identical twins. The V and J ends lost 3 bases and 6 bases, in that order; junction bases with no gene match: 7. Germline-derived CDR1 and CDR2 are SQVTM and ANQGSEA. This CDR3 has 15 residues. TCRdb re-analysed the RT-PCR reads in MiXCR, keeping a single row per CDR3 protein. The table includes 15,000 to 20,000 distinct CDR3 sequences, approximately 79% detected once. This sequence was found in a woman under 30 who received the yellow fever vaccine. The sequencing here drew on T cells from blood (PBMCs), unsorted or a sorted subset (not recorded which), taken before or after yellow fever vaccination (not recorded which). The V and J genes are TRBV29-1 and TRBJ2-1, with TRBD2 identical over 11 bases. This chain's CDR3 is CSVDLTSGRINEQFF. CDR3 sequence (DNA): TGCAGCGTTGACCTAACTAGCGGGAGAATCAATGAGCAGTTCTTC.